A single sample is the source of the 30 T cell receptor beta chains below, sequenced in a study of blood T cell repertoires in COVID-19. Profiling relied on immunoSEQ multiplex PCR, and the TCRdb table lists in-frame clones only, not all of them. The table lists about 110,000 clones, 84% of them singletons. Specimen: peripheral blood. The receptor source for this set is a woman in her forties with acute or convalescent COVID-19.

This rearrangement joins TRBV9 to TRBJ1-2, with D unclear. CDR3 length: 12 residues. V lost 0 bases and J lost 4, with 4 bases in between. The germline V gene has CDR1 SGDLS and CDR2 YYNGEE. The CDR3 bases are TGTGCCAGCAGCGTAGCTACCTATGGCTACACCTTC. Amino acid sequence: CASSVATYGYTF.

The table lists this clone with a few counts. The V and J genes are TRBV19 and TRBJ1-2, with 8 positions matching TRBD1. Germline values: CDR1 LNHDA, CDR2 SQIVND (reference sequence). This CDR3 is built from 15 residues. After removal of 1 base from V and 1 base from J, the junction contained 2 bases not matched to a gene. Written as DNA, the CDR3 is TGTGCCAGTAGTATAGGGGACAGGTTTAACTATGGCTACACCTTC. Amino acid sequence: CASSIGDRFNYGYTF. The full variable domain, completed using reference TRBV19 and TRBJ1-2, is DGGITQSPKYLFRKEGQNVTLSCEQNLNHDAMYWYRQDPGQGLRLIYYSQIVNDFQKGDIAEGYSVSREKKESFPLTVTSAQKNPTAFYLCASSIGDRFNYGYTFGSGTRLTVV.

The chain joins TRBV4-3 to TRBJ2-7, with D possibly matching TRBD2 (7 bases). V lost 1 base, J lost 3 bases, and 13 bases lay in between. This CDR3 comprises 15 residues. Germline V CDR1 and CDR2: LGHNA, YSLEER. The CDR3 nucleotides are TGCGCCAGCAGCCAAGGGGAGGGGGGGGTCTACGAGCAGTACTTC. It codes for CASSQGEGGVYEQYF.

The count of this clone is one. The V call is TRBV4-1, the J call TRBJ1-3; 7 positions agree with TRBD1. The CDR3 consists of 15 residues. The V gene end was trimmed by 1 base and the J gene end by 3 bases; junction bases not matched to a gene: 3. The germline gives CDR1 MGHRA, CDR2 YSYEKL. The CDR3: CASSQANRGGNTIYF. CDR3 bases: TGCGCCAGCAGCCAAGCCAACAGGGGTGGAAACACCATATATTTT.

V gene TRBV2 combines with J gene TRBJ2-2, with a weak D call TRBD2 (6 bases). Germline CDR1 and CDR2: SNHLY and FYNNEI. The CDR3 spans 14 residues. Trimming shortened V by 10 bases and J by 6 bases, and 18 bases separated the two germline ends. CDR3 nucleotides: TGTGCCACGCGGGGTCGGGGAAGGTCCGGGGAGCTGTTTTTT. Its translation: CATRGRGRSGELFF.

As DNA, the CDR3 is TGTGCCAGCAGGGAGGGGGCGTACGAGCAGTACTTC. Its protein is CASREGAYEQYF. J is TRBJ2-7 and V is TRBV6-6; possible D gene TRBD1, 7 bases. V lost 6 bases to trimming and J lost 4 bases, with 10 bases between them. Germline V gives CDR1 MNHNY, CDR2 SVGAGI (reference sequence). This CDR3 is built from 12 residues.

This clone was detected a few times. The CDR3 sequence is CASSLTSGYYEQYF. As DNA, the CDR3 is TGTGCCAGCAGCTTAACTAGCGGGTACTACGAGCAGTACTTC. The rearrangement links TRBV5-6 to TRBJ2-7, with TRBD2 identical over 9 bases. This CDR3 spans 14 amino acids. Germline V lookup: CDR1 SGHDT, CDR2 YYEEEE. The V gene end was trimmed by 2 bases and the J gene end by 3 bases; junction bases not matched to a gene: 3.

V is TRBV6-2 or TRBV6-3 and J is TRBJ1-5; perhaps TRBD1 as D (6 bases). With 5 bases removed from V and 3 bases from J, the gap between germline ends came to 14 bases. Germline assignment: CDR1 MNHEY and CDR2 SVGEGT. The CDR3 is made up of 15 amino acids. The CDR3 coding sequence is TGTGCCAGCAGTCCAACAGGGACACTCAATCAGCCCCAGCATTTT. Amino acid sequence: CASSPTGTLNQPQHF.

The CDR3: CASSEYGPRLDEQFF. The CDR3 coding sequence is TGTGCCAGCAGTGAATATGGTCCCAGACTGGATGAGCAGTTCTTC. The chain carries TRBV6-1 and TRBJ2-1; D uncertain. V lost 2 bases to trimming and J lost 8 bases, with 16 bases between them. Germline lookup yields CDR1 MNHNS and CDR2 SASEGT. The CDR3 loop spans 15 amino acids.

The chain uses TRBV10-3 and TRBJ1-5; D unresolved. Trimming shortened V by 10 bases and J by 0 bases, and 13 bases separated the two germline ends. This CDR3 contains 14 residues. Germline CDR1 is ENHRY and CDR2 is SYGVKD. The CDR3: CATKAGSSNQPQHF. CDR3 nucleotide sequence: TGTGCCACGAAGGCAGGCAGTAGCAATCAGCCCCAGCATTTT.

The rearrangement uses TRBV9 and TRBJ1-2; 8 nucleotides align to TRBD1. Germline loops: CDR1 SGDLS, CDR2 YYNGEE. CDR3 length equals 14 residues. Unmatched junction bases numbered 2, after V lost 0 bases and J lost 4 bases. The chain's CDR3 is CASSVATGAYGYTF. CDR3 sequence (DNA): TGTGCCAGCAGCGTAGCGACAGGGGCCTATGGCTACACCTTC.

The CDR3 bases are TGTGCCAGCTCACAGGACCTAGGACAACTGAATGAAAAACTGTTTTTT. This translates into CASSQDLGQLNEKLFF. The rearrangement uses TRBV18 and TRBJ1-4; maybe TRBD1 (5 bases). CDR1 is KGHSH, CDR2 LQKENI, per germline. Trimming removed 4 bases from V and 5 bases from J, with 17 bases in between. The CDR3 is made up of 16 amino acids.

CDR3 sequence: CASSLAMETQYF. CDR3 DNA: TGTGCCAGCAGCTTGGCCATGGAGACCCAGTACTTC. J is TRBJ2-5 and V is TRBV5-6; D is unclear. The CDR3 loop spans 12 amino acids. From germline, CDR1 is SGHDT and CDR2 YYEEEE. V lost 0 bases, J lost 5 bases, and 5 bases lay in between.

The chain has TRBV4-1 and TRBJ1-4, with D perhaps matching TRBD1 (6 bases). The CDR3 totals 15 residues. V lost 1 base to trimming and J lost 3 bases, with 9 bases between them. In germline, CDR1 is MGHRA, CDR2 YSYEKL. The CDR3 DNA follows: TGCGCCAGCAGCCAAGTAGGGGGGGCTAATGAAAAACTGTTTTTT. It encodes CASSQVGGANEKLFF.

This clone has just a few counts. The CDR3 nucleotides read TGTGCCAGCAGCTCCTCGGCCGGCCGAGGCGAGCAGTACTTC. Translating gives CASSSSAGRGEQYF. This sequence joins TRBV7-2 and TRBJ2-7; D not certain. The germline gives CDR1 SGHTA, CDR2 FQGNSA. The length of the CDR3 is 14 residues. V lost 4 bases and J 6 bases, leaving 16 bases between the germline ends.

There are a few counts of this clone. The CDR3 sequence: CASRPSYAEDNEQFF. The CDR3 bases are TGTGCCAGCCGCCCCTCCTACGCGGAGGACAATGAGCAGTTCTTC. This chain links TRBV3-1 (or the pseudogene TRBV3-2) with TRBJ2-1, with a tentative D call TRBD2 (5 bases). The CDR3 covers 15 residues. Trimming took 8 bases from V and 5 from J, leaving 19 bases between them. Germline assignment: CDR1 LGHDT and CDR2 YNNKEL (reference sequence).

This rearrangement joins TRBV2 to TRBJ1-6; perhaps TRBD1 as D (6 bases). The CDR3 is 13 residues long. V lost 3 bases, J lost 15 bases, and 15 bases lay in between. Germline CDR1 is SNHLY and CDR2 is FYNNEI. CDR3 sequence: CASSDLQGHLLHF. CDR3 in DNA: TGTGCCAGCAGTGACTTGCAGGGGCATCTCCTCCACTTT.

The count of this clone is one. The chain uses TRBV6-5 and TRBJ1-1; the D is unclear. Trimming pared 11 bases from V and 3 bases from J, leaving 13 bases between. Germline values: CDR1 MNHEY, CDR2 SVGAGI. This CDR3 is built from 12 residues. DNA for the CDR3: TGTGCCGCCAACAGAATAGACACTGAAGCTTTCTTT. Protein product: CAANRIDTEAFF.

The chain is built from TRBV5-1 and TRBJ2-1, with 10 bases identical to TRBD2. Germline V CDR1 and CDR2: SGHRS, YFSETQ. V trimming: 1 base; J trimming: 6 bases; junction bases outside the gene matches: 13. The CDR3 has 18 residues. The CDR3 is CASSLPEGVAGGRNEQFF. The CDR3, as DNA: TGCGCCAGCAGCTTGCCAGAAGGGGTAGCGGGGGGCCGCAATGAGCAGTTCTTC.

The gene calls are TRBV5-8 and TRBJ2-3; TRBD1 agrees at 7 bases. J was trimmed by 2 bases and V by 4 bases; bases with no gene match: 4. The CDR3 is made up of 14 amino acids. CDR1 and CDR2 (germline): SGHTS, YDEGEE. The CDR3 reads CASSPTGFTDTQYF. The CDR3 region has the DNA TGTGCCAGCAGCCCGACAGGGTTCACAGATACGCAGTATTTT. The full variable domain, in which reference TRBV5-8 and TRBJ2-3 provide the parts outside the CDR3, is EAGVTQSPTHLIKTRGQQATLRCSPISGHTSVYWYQQALGLGLQFLLWYDEGEERNRGNFPPRFSGRQFPNYSSELNVNALELEDSALYLCASSPTGFTDTQYFGPGTRLTVL.

V gene TRBV2 combines with J gene TRBJ1-2; tentatively, D is TRBD1 (6 bases). Germline V gene lookup returns CDR1 SNHLY and CDR2 FYNNEI. The CDR3 length is 17 residues. Trimming removed 0 bases from V and 6 bases from J, with 20 bases in between. CDR3: CASSEAGGTGARHGYTF. CDR3 DNA: TGTGCCAGCAGTGAAGCGGGGGGGACGGGGGCCCGTCATGGCTACACCTTC.

This sequence joins TRBV2 and TRBJ2-5; D is uncertain. Trimming cost V 5 bases and J 3 bases, with 7 bases left between them. This CDR3 spans 12 amino acids. Per germline, CDR1 SNHLY and CDR2 FYNNEI. The CDR3 loop is CASSTTEETQYF. The CDR3 DNA is TGTGCCAGCAGTACTACTGAAGAGACCCAGTACTTC.

CDR3 amino acids: CASSGRPGLAGGLGEQFF. In nucleotides, the CDR3 is TGTGCCAGCAGTGGACGACCGGGACTAGCGGGGGGGCTTGGTGAGCAGTTCTTC. V and J are TRBV6-1 and TRBJ2-1; 16 bases agree with TRBD2. This CDR3 comprises 18 residues. Germline CDR1 reads MNHNS; CDR2 reads SASEGT. J lost 9 bases, V lost 4 bases, and 12 bases had no gene match.

This chain connects TRBV3-1 (or the pseudogene TRBV3-2) to TRBJ1-1; D uncertain. This CDR3 has 14 residues. V lost 4 bases and J 0 bases, leaving 9 bases between the germline ends. Germline V lookup: CDR1 LGHDT, CDR2 YNNKEL (reference sequence). Here the CDR3 DNA reads TGTGCCAGCAGCCGCCAGGATCTGAACACTGAAGCTTTCTTT. Translated, it gives CASSRQDLNTEAFF.

This rearrangement joins TRBV12-5 to TRBJ1-2; maybe TRBD1 (6 bases). In germline, CDR1 is LGHNT, CDR2 FRNRAP. The CDR3 runs 15 residues. V lost 6 bases and J lost 0, with 14 bases in between. The CDR3 sequence is CASGPQGPTNYGYTF. CDR3 in DNA: TGTGCTAGTGGCCCACAGGGCCCTACTAACTATGGCTACACCTTC.

J is TRBJ2-3 and V is TRBV4-1; 12 bases line up with TRBD2. The CDR3 covers 17 residues. Per the germline V gene, CDR1 is MGHRA and CDR2 is YSYEKL. The V gene end was trimmed by 2 bases and the J gene end by 2 bases; junction bases not matched to a gene: 5. CDR3 loop: CASSQNPSGGATDTQYF. The DNA for the CDR3 is TGCGCCAGCAGCCAAAATCCTAGCGGGGGGGCCACAGATACGCAGTATTTT.

This chain links TRBV4-3 with TRBJ2-5; perhaps TRBD1 as D (5 bases). The CDR3 extends over 13 amino acids. Between the trimmed V and J ends, which lost 0 bases and 11 bases, there was a span of 13 bases. Germline CDR1 reads LGHNA; CDR2 reads YSLEER. DNA for the CDR3: TGCGCCAGCAGCCAAGATCGCTCGACAGTTCAGTACTTC. It codes for CASSQDRSTVQYF.

The chain combines TRBV11-2 with TRBJ2-7; tentative D call: TRBD1 (6 bases). V lost 5 bases to trimming and J lost 1 base, with 9 bases between them. Germline V gene data show CDR1 as SGHAT and CDR2 as FQNNGV. The CDR3 length is 13 residues. Here the CDR3 DNA reads TGTGCCAGCAGCGTAGGACAGTCCTACGAGCAGTACTTC. Translated, it gives CASSVGQSYEQYF.

CDR3 in amino acids: CASGYVQGAKNIQYF. As DNA, the CDR3 is TGTGCCAGCGGTTACGTACAGGGAGCCAAAAACATTCAGTACTTC. V and J are TRBV5-6 and TRBJ2-4; a possible D gene is TRBD1 (6 bases). The V gene's germline CDR1 is SGHDT and CDR2 YYEEEE. The length of the CDR3 is 15 residues. Trimming stripped 7 bases from V and 0 bases from J, with 14 bases between.

The rearrangement uses TRBV18 and TRBJ1-1; D unresolved. The V end lost 4 bases, the J end lost 1 base, and 10 bases lay between the germline ends. The CDR3 totals 14 residues. The germline gives CDR1 KGHSH, CDR2 LQKENI. In DNA, the CDR3 is TGTGCCAGCTCACAGGGAGCAGGGAACACTGAAGCTTTCTTT. Translating it yields CASSQGAGNTEAFF.